Below are 21 T cell receptor beta chains sequenced from a single sample in a study of early T cells in non-severe SARS-CoV-2 infection. One entry per CDR3 protein results from TCRdb running MiXCR on the 5' RACE reads. The sample contains about 50,000 distinct CDR3 sequences, 5.5% to 8% of which appear only once. This specimen consisted of whole blood, obtained at baseline. Source of these receptors: an adult who was a healthcare worker with PCR-confirmed SARS-CoV-2 infection or an uninfected control (not recorded which).

Ten or more counts support this clonotype. The genes are TRBV11-2 and TRBJ2-5, with 9 bases fitting TRBD1. Germline CDR1 reads SGHAT; CDR2 reads FQNNGV. CDR3 length: 16 amino acids. After removal of 5 bases from V and 2 bases from J, the junction contained 9 bases not matched to a gene. The CDR3 here is CASSEAGTGFQETQYF. The CDR3 nucleotides read TGTGCCAGCAGCGAAGCGGGGACAGGGTTTCAAGAGACCCAGTACTTC.

This clonotype was detected many times. V gene TRBV20-1 combines with J gene TRBJ2-7; 9 bases line up with TRBD1. The germline V gene encodes CDR1 DFQATT and CDR2 SNEGSKA (reference sequence). This CDR3 has 14 amino acids. Trimming at V came to 6 bases and at J to 5 bases, leaving 11 bases not matched to a gene. CDR3 amino acids: CSAQKGQGFHEQYF. The CDR3, as DNA: TGCAGTGCCCAGAAGGGACAGGGTTTTCACGAGCAGTACTTC.

This clonotype was detected ten times or more. The V and J genes are TRBV27 and TRBJ1-6; D gene uncertain. From germline, CDR1 is MNHEY and CDR2 SMNVEV (reference sequence). The V end lost 6 bases, the J end lost 0 bases, and 15 bases lay between the germline ends. The CDR3 totals 17 residues. The CDR3 spells CASRMTVLGSYNSPLHF. The CDR3 nucleotides read TGTGCCAGCAGGATGACTGTACTGGGCTCCTATAATTCACCCCTCCACTTT.

The rearrangement uses TRBV12-3 or TRBV12-4 and TRBJ2-3; possibly TRBD2 for D (7 bases). Trimming removed 8 bases from V and 5 bases from J, with 14 bases in between. The CDR3 has 13 amino acids. In DNA form, the CDR3 reads TGTGCCAGCTCGTGGGGGGGGCAAGATACGCAGTATTTT. Translated, it gives CASSWGGQDTQYF.

This chain links TRBV20-1 with TRBJ2-4, with D possibly matching TRBD1 (7 bases). The CDR3 is made up of 15 amino acids. Trimming removed 3 bases from V and 3 bases from J, with 15 bases in between. In germline, CDR1 is DFQATT, CDR2 SNEGSKA (reference sequence). The CDR3 region is CSARRPGGGKNIQYF. In DNA form, the CDR3 reads TGCAGTGCTAGGCGTCCAGGGGGAGGCAAAAACATTCAGTACTTC.

The V call is TRBV6-5, the J call TRBJ1-2; the D is unclear. V was trimmed by 0 bases and J by 8 bases, leaving 13 bases between them. The length of the CDR3 is 14 residues. Germline assignment: CDR1 MNHEY and CDR2 SVGAGI. The CDR3 protein is CASSYSRAMGGYTF. DNA for the CDR3: TGTGCCAGCAGTTACTCGAGGGCAATGGGCGGCTACACCTTC.

This clonotype was counted many times. The chain employs TRBV19 and TRBJ2-7; TRBD1 is a possible D gene (5 bases). Trimming took off 4 bases at V and 7 bases at J, with 17 bases between the two ends. Germline V CDR1 and CDR2: LNHDA, SQIVND (reference sequence). There are 14 residues in the CDR3. The CDR3 DNA sequence: TGTGCCAGTAGTACCTGGCCGACAGAGAGGGAGCAGTACTTC. Translated, it gives CASSTWPTEREQYF. Complete variable domain (other parts from reference TRBV19 and TRBJ2-7): DGGITQSPKYLFRKEGQNVTLSCEQNLNHDAMYWYRQDPGQGLRLIYYSQIVNDFQKGDIAEGYSVSREKKESFPLTVTSAQKNPTAFYLCASSTWPTEREQYFGPGTRLTVT.

This clonotype was observed many times. Written as DNA, the CDR3 is TGCGCCAGCAGCCAAGATGGGATAATCATGAACACTGAAGCTTTCTTT. Translation gives CASSQDGIIMNTEAFF. V is TRBV4-1 and J is TRBJ1-1; D not resolved. The CDR3 has 16 residues. Deletions cut 0 bases from V and 0 bases from J, with 11 bases between. Germline CDR1 is MGHRA and CDR2 is YSYEKL.

The genes are TRBV20-1 and TRBJ2-1; D call uncertain. CDR1 is DFQATT, CDR2 SNEGSKA, per germline (reference sequence). This CDR3 spans 13 amino acids. V was clipped by 2 bases and J by 5 bases, with 10 bases between them. CDR3 sequence (DNA): TGCAGTGCTAGAAGATTTACCAACAATGAGCAGTTCTTC. As protein: CSARRFTNNEQFF.

This rearrangement joins TRBV4-2 to TRBJ1-5; D is unresolved. The CDR3 runs 15 residues. Trimming removed 0 bases from V and 3 bases from J, with 9 bases in between. CDR1 is LGHNA and CDR2 is YNFKEQ in the germline V gene. The CDR3 loop reads CASSQEQTANQPQHF. The CDR3 region has the DNA TGTGCCAGCAGCCAAGAACAGACCGCCAATCAGCCCCAGCATTTT.

This clonotype was observed at least ten times. The CDR3 region has the DNA TGCAGTGCTAGCGGCCAGGAGCGGTCGCGTGGCTACACCTTC. It yields the protein CSASGQERSRGYTF. This chain uses TRBV20-1 with TRBJ1-2; D is undetermined. V shed 3 bases and J shed 7 bases, with 18 bases lying between them. The CDR3 is 14 amino acids. Germline CDR1 DFQATT, CDR2 SNEGSKA (reference sequence).

This clonotype has a count of ten or more. This chain uses TRBV5-6 with TRBJ2-7; D remains ambiguous. The CDR3 runs 15 residues. The germline CDR1 and CDR2 sequences are SGHDT and YYEEEE. V was clipped by 4 bases and J by 0 bases, with 14 bases between them. The CDR3 sequence is CASSHGPLSSYEQYF. Here the CDR3 DNA reads TGTGCCAGCAGCCATGGACCTTTAAGCTCCTACGAGCAGTACTTC.

The chain combines TRBV14 with TRBJ2-3; 10 bases are shared with TRBD1. V lost 4 bases and J lost 4; bases outside the gene matches: 2. This CDR3 has 14 amino acids. Germline CDR1 reads SGHDN; CDR2 reads FVKESK. CDR3 sequence (DNA): TGTGCCAGCAGCCGAGGGACAGGGGCAGATACGCAGTATTTT. Translated: CASSRGTGADTQYF.

J is TRBJ1-3 and V is TRBV7-2; D gene unclear. Germline lookup yields CDR1 SGHTA and CDR2 FQGNSA. Trimming took 1 base from V and 2 from J, leaving 6 bases between them. The CDR3 covers 14 residues. The CDR3 nucleotides are TGTGCCAGCAGCTTAGGTGGCACTGGAAACACCATATATTTT. Translating it yields CASSLGGTGNTIYF.

This chain uses TRBV9 with TRBJ1-1; no definite D call. V was shortened by 0 bases and J by 10 bases, with 13 bases between the two germline ends. This CDR3 contains 13 residues. Germline CDR1 SGDLS, CDR2 YYNGEE. The CDR3 bases are TGTGCCAGCAGCGTAGACCCCCATTGGCCAGCTTTCTTT. The encoded protein is CASSVDPHWPAFF.

Ten or more counts support this clonotype. The chain is built from TRBV3-2 and TRBJ2-4; the DNA was not used to check the table's D call, TRBD2. TRBV3-2 is annotated as a pseudogene. The CDR3 runs 18 residues. The CDR3 coding sequence is TGTGCCAGCAGCCAAGCTAGCGGGGGGCTTGTAGCCAAAAACATTCAGTACTTC. Translating it yields CASSQASGGLVAKNIQYF.

This clonotype was seen at least ten times. CDR3: CSARVGSYNEQFF. CDR3 in DNA: TGCAGTGCTAGAGTAGGGTCCTACAATGAGCAGTTCTTC. This chain joins TRBV20-1 and TRBJ2-1; unclear D gene. Trimming took 1 base from V and 1 from J, leaving 5 bases between them. CDR1 DFQATT and CDR2 SNEGSKA come from the germline V gene (reference sequence). This CDR3 is built from 13 residues.

A few counts support this clonotype. The chain combines TRBV3-1 with TRBJ2-1; 12 positions agree with TRBD2. Trimming cost V 8 bases and J 5 bases; bases outside gene matches: 4. CDR3 length equals 14 residues. Germline V gives CDR1 LGHDT, CDR2 YNNKEL (reference sequence). The CDR3 DNA is TGTGCCAGCGCGACTAGCGGGGGCCACAATGAGCAGTTCTTC. Translated, it gives CASATSGGHNEQFF.

The rearrangement uses TRBV15 and TRBJ2-3; D possibly corresponds to TRBD1 (6 bases). This CDR3 has 16 amino acids. V was trimmed by 5 bases and J by 2 bases, leaving 17 bases between them. Germline V gives CDR1 LNHNV, CDR2 YYDKDF (reference sequence). The CDR3 region has the DNA TGTGCCACCAGCCATCGACAGGCGCCCGACACAGATACGCAGTATTTT. Translation gives CATSHRQAPDTDTQYF.

This clonotype was counted ten times or more. The J gene is TRBJ2-5, the V gene TRBV5-1; unclear D gene. Germline V gives CDR1 SGHRS, CDR2 YFSETQ. V lost 1 base, J lost 5 bases, and 3 bases lay in between. This CDR3 is 11 amino acids long. The DNA of the CDR3 is TGCGCCAGCAGCTTGAGGGAGACCCAGTACTTC. This sequence encodes CASSLRETQYF.

The sample holds a few counts of this clonotype. The chain couples TRBV27 to TRBJ2-1; D is unclear. V was clipped by 8 bases and J by 10 bases, with 15 bases between them. Germline loops: CDR1 MNHEY, CDR2 SMNVEV (reference sequence). The CDR3 has 12 amino acids. CDR3 nucleotide sequence: TGTGCCAGCCAAACCGCCAGGTACGAGCAGTTCTTC. Its translation is CASQTARYEQFF.